The text below deals with one T cell receptor beta chain. CDR3 length: 15 amino acids. Germline V lookup: CDR1 SEHNR, CDR2 FQNEAQ (reference sequence). J was trimmed by 1 base and V by 6 bases; bases with no gene match: 4. These data are taken from a study of T cell responses to AZD1222 COVID-19 vaccine. Assay: immunoSEQ multiplex PCR; the TCRdb copy retains only in-frame clones and omits some. The sample records about 100,000 clones, roughly 91% being singletons. The chain employs TRBV7-9 and TRBJ2-5, with 11 bases fitting TRBD1. The clonotype originates from an adult in good health. Sequencing was performed on peripheral blood, taken on day 0 of AZD1222 vaccination. This chain's CDR3 is CASRPGQGGQETQYF. The CDR3 coding sequence is TGTGCCAGCAGACCGGGACAGGGGGGCCAAGAGACCCAGTACTTC.